This T cell receptor (beta chain) originates from a study of blood T cell repertoires in COVID-19. The CDR3 spans 17 residues. Germline V CDR1 and CDR2: MNHEY, SMNVEV (reference sequence). With 2 bases removed from V and 12 bases from J, the gap between germline ends came to 23 bases. Measured with immunoSEQ multiplex PCR; TCRdb has only the in-frame clones, and not every one. The repertoire holds about 160,000 clones, 82% seen once, with roughly 20% in the top ten. Recovery meant two consecutive negative NP/OP PCR tests, professional clearance, or resolved symptoms. The V call is TRBV27, the J call TRBJ1-6; D perhaps matches TRBD1 (5 bases). This TCR was sampled from a man aged 55-75 years who had recovered from COVID-19. Sample: PBMCs or T cells enriched from blood (not recorded which). The CDR3 region has the DNA TGTGCCAGCAGTTTAAATGGGGCCAGTTCAGGTCGGTTACCCCTCCACTTT. This gives the protein CASSLNGASSGRLPLHF.